The 30 T cell receptor beta chains in this list originate from one sample, sequenced in a study of T cell repertoires in cytomegalovirus infection. TCRdb used MiXCR to reprocess the reads, holding one entry per CDR3 protein. The table shows about 250,000 distinct CDR3 sequences, with 15% to 20% occurring only once. Material: CD8+ T cells from PBMCs. Every receptor here comes from a human donor in good health (CMV status not recorded). Some clones in this sample may be carry-over from other donors' samples.

The chain employs TRBV11-2 and TRBJ2-3; 7 nucleotides match TRBD2. The V and J ends lost 6 bases and 0 bases, in that order; junction bases with no gene match: 6. Germline V lookup: CDR1 SGHAT, CDR2 FQNNGV. The CDR3 extends over 15 amino acids. CDR3 sequence reads: CASSPGGSSTDTQYF. The CDR3 DNA reads as TGTGCCAGCAGTCCCGGGGGGTCTAGCACAGATACGCAGTATTTT.

This rearrangement joins TRBV10-3 to TRBJ2-6; D is possibly TRBD1 (6 bases). The CDR3 has 15 residues. Between the trimmed V and J ends, which lost 6 bases and 0 bases, there was a span of 9 bases. Germline V gene lookup returns CDR1 ENHRY and CDR2 SYGVKD. CDR3: CAISPTGSGANVLTF. DNA of the CDR3: TGTGCCATCAGCCCGACAGGCTCTGGGGCCAACGTCCTGACTTTC.

This clonotype was observed a handful of times. The rearrangement joins TRBV7-9 to TRBJ2-7; no clear D. V lost 5 bases to trimming and J lost 4 bases, with 6 bases between them. CDR3 length: 11 amino acids. Germline V gives CDR1 SEHNR, CDR2 FQNEAQ (reference sequence). The CDR3 loop reads CASSQEYEQYF. In nucleotides, the CDR3 is TGTGCCAGCAGCCAAGAGTACGAGCAGTACTTC.

V usage is TRBV6-6 and J usage is TRBJ2-1; D might be TRBD1 or TRBD2, each matching 5 bases. V was shortened by 4 bases and J by 7 bases, with 14 bases between the two germline ends. The germline V gene encodes CDR1 MNHNY and CDR2 SVGAGI (reference sequence). This CDR3 is built from 14 residues. The CDR3: CASSWPGGVNEQFF. The CDR3 DNA is TGTGCCAGCAGTTGGCCTGGGGGAGTGAATGAGCAGTTCTTC.

The genes are TRBV7-8 and TRBJ2-2, with 8 bases lining up with TRBD1. The CDR3 covers 17 residues. The germline CDR1 and CDR2 sequences are SGHVS and FQNEAQ. Losses at the gene ends were 1 base for V and 3 bases for J; bases not matched to a gene: 7. The CDR3 loop reads CASSLVPGQAYTGELFF. In DNA, the CDR3 is TGTGCCAGCAGCTTAGTCCCGGGACAGGCGTACACCGGGGAGCTGTTTTTT.

The chain employs TRBV29-1 and TRBJ2-3; no clear D gene. The CDR3 has 13 amino acids. V lost 3 bases to trimming and J lost 0 bases, with 7 bases between them. Germline V gene sequence: CDR1 SQVTM, CDR2 ANQGSEA. The CDR3 DNA sequence: TGCAGCGTTGATAGAGGTAGCACAGATACGCAGTATTTT. Amino acids: CSVDRGSTDTQYF.

This clonotype was observed a few times. The chain has TRBV12-3 or TRBV12-4 and TRBJ2-2; D is unclear. V lost 7 bases, J lost 7 bases, and 7 bases lay in between. CDR3 size: 11 residues. CDR3 sequence (DNA): TGTGCCAGCATGATTGGCGGGGAGCTGTTTTTT. It encodes CASMIGGELFF.

V and J are TRBV7-6 and TRBJ2-7; 9 bases agree with TRBD1. The CDR3 has 16 amino acids. Germline V gene data show CDR1 as SGHVS and CDR2 as FNYEAQ. Trimming took 4 bases from V and 2 from J; bases not matched to a gene: 9. The CDR3, as DNA: TGTGCCAGCAGCTCCGGGCTCGGACAGGGGACCTACGAGCAGTACTTC. The encoded protein is CASSSGLGQGTYEQYF.

This clonotype was detected many times. This chain's CDR3 is CATSDLNSNQPQHF. For the CDR3, the DNA is TGTGCCACCAGTGATTTGAACAGCAATCAGCCCCAGCATTTT. J is TRBJ1-5 and V is TRBV24-1, with D unclear. CDR3 size: 14 residues. The V end lost 0 bases, the J end lost 1 base, and 3 bases lay between the germline ends. Germline CDR1 reads KGHDR; CDR2 reads SFDVKD.

CDR3 amino acids: CASTSTGAGGSGTYEQYF. The CDR3 DNA reads TGTGCCAGCACCTCGACGGGAGCAGGGGGCAGTGGCACCTACGAGCAGTACTTC. The chain recombines TRBV28 with TRBJ2-7; TRBD1 matches at 8 bases. The CDR3 totals 18 residues. V shed 7 bases, J shed 2 bases, and the junction held 19 bases outside the gene matches. Germline V gene data show CDR1 as MDHEN and CDR2 as SYDVKM.

This clonotype was seen many times. V gene TRBV5-1 combines with J gene TRBJ1-1, with 7 bases matching TRBD1. With V trimmed by 4 bases and J by 3 bases, 12 bases remained unmatched. The CDR3 contains 16 residues. Germline V gene lookup returns CDR1 SGHRS and CDR2 YFSETQ. CDR3 sequence: CASSPTGTEYYTEAFF. As DNA, the CDR3 is TGCGCCAGCAGCCCCACCGGGACAGAATATTACACTGAAGCTTTCTTT.

This clonotype was seen at least ten times. This rearrangement joins TRBV7-6 to TRBJ1-5; D not resolved. Germline V gene data show CDR1 as SGHVS and CDR2 as FNYEAQ. Trimming removed 5 bases at V and 6 bases at J, with 17 bases between. This CDR3 is built from 15 residues. As DNA, the CDR3 is TGTGCCAGCAGCGCGGACCTATCGGAGGGTCAGCCCCAGCATTTT. This gives the protein CASSADLSEGQPQHF. The variable domain in full, completed from reference TRBV7-6 and TRBJ1-5, reads GAGVSQSPRYKVTKRGQDVALRCDPISGHVSLYWYRQALGQGPEFLTYFNYEAQQDKSGLPNDRFSAERPEGSISTLTIQRTEQRDSAMYRCASSADLSEGQPQHFGDGTRLSIL.

Many counts were recorded for this clonotype. The chain is built from TRBV7-8 and TRBJ1-1; a weak D match, TRBD1 (6 bases). This CDR3 contains 15 residues. V lost 7 bases and J lost 1, with 16 bases in between. Germline V gene data show CDR1 as SGHVS and CDR2 as FQNEAQ. The CDR3 sequence: CASNLERGGNTEAFF. The DNA of the CDR3 is TGTGCCAGCAACCTAGAGAGGGGGGGGAACACTGAAGCTTTCTTT.

This clonotype was observed a few times. The chain has TRBV2 and TRBJ2-1; 9 bases are a match to TRBD2. The V and J ends lost 3 bases and 7 bases, in that order; junction bases with no gene match: 7. The CDR3 contains 15 residues. CDR1 is SNHLY and CDR2 is FYNNEI in the germline V gene. In nucleotides, the CDR3 is TGTGCCAGCAGTGAGGCGCTAGCGGGGTGGAATGAGCAGTTCTTC. It translates to CASSEALAGWNEQFF.

This clonotype turned up a few times. The chain carries TRBV28 and TRBJ2-7, with D possibly being TRBD1 (5 bases). Germline V gene lookup returns CDR1 MDHEN and CDR2 SYDVKM. The CDR3 consists of 14 residues. V was shortened by 4 bases and J by 3 bases, with 13 bases between the two germline ends. This chain's CDR3 is CASSSRVFNYEQYF. For the CDR3, the DNA is TGTGCCAGCAGTTCCAGGGTATTTAACTACGAGCAGTACTTC.

The DNA of the CDR3 is TGTGCCAGCAGTGTAGTACAGGGGGCCTACGAGCAGTACTTC. Its translation is CASSVVQGAYEQYF. The chain links TRBV2 to TRBJ2-7, with TRBD1 matching 8 bases. This CDR3 contains 14 residues. The trim removed 4 bases at V and 2 bases at J, leaving 4 bases unmatched. CDR1 and CDR2 (germline): SNHLY, FYNNEI.

This rearrangement joins TRBV13 to TRBJ1-6; D might be TRBD1 (5 bases). V lost 7 bases and J lost 8, with 9 bases in between. The length of the CDR3 is 12 residues. The germline V gene encodes CDR1 PRHDT and CDR2 FYEKMQ (reference sequence). The CDR3 coding sequence is TGTGCCAGCACCGAAGGGGATTCACCCCTCCACTTT. The encoded protein is CASTEGDSPLHF.

This clonotype was detected many times. This chain links TRBV7-9 with TRBJ1-1, with TRBD1 identical over 10 bases. The germline V gene has CDR1 SEHNR and CDR2 FQNEAQ (reference sequence). This CDR3 is 16 amino acids long. With 5 bases clipped from V and 0 bases from J, the junction kept 6 bases outside the gene matches. The CDR3 reads CASSPRQGAMNTEAFF. The CDR3 DNA sequence: TGTGCCAGCAGCCCCCGACAGGGGGCCATGAACACTGAAGCTTTCTTT.

The gene calls are TRBV6-5 and TRBJ2-3; maybe TRBD1 (5 bases). Trimming stripped 6 bases from V and 8 bases from J, with 18 bases between. Looked up from germline, CDR1 is MNHEY and CDR2 is SVGAGI. The CDR3 sequence is 14 residues long. CDR3 sequence (DNA): TGTGCCAGCAGACCCAAAAGGGGATACGCTACGCAGTATTTT. It encodes CASRPKRGYATQYF.

The gene calls are TRBV29-1 and TRBJ1-1; no firm D call. Per the germline V gene, CDR1 is SQVTM and CDR2 is ANQGSEA. V dropped 7 bases and J dropped 1 base, with 13 bases sitting between them. The CDR3 is 13 residues long. CDR3 sequence: CSAARLGNTEAFF. The DNA of the CDR3 is TGCAGCGCCGCCCGGCTGGGGAACACTGAAGCTTTCTTT. The variable domain in full, completed from reference TRBV29-1 and TRBJ1-1, reads SAVISQKPSRDICQRGTSLTIQCQVDSQVTMMFWYRQQPGQSLTLIATANQGSEATYESGFVIDKFPISRPNLTFSTLTVSNMSPEDSSIYLCSAARLGNTEAFFGQGTRLTVV.

This clonotype has a handful of counts. This sequence joins TRBV29-1 and TRBJ2-1, with D unclear. Trimming took 3 bases from V and 4 from J, leaving 7 bases between them. CDR1 is SQVTM, CDR2 ANQGSEA, per germline. The CDR3 extends over 12 amino acids. The CDR3 bases are TGCAGCGTTGAGTCTGGTTACAATGAGCAGTTCTTC. Its translation: CSVESGYNEQFF.

The CDR3 DNA is TGTGCCATCAGTGGATCCGGGACAGGGGTATCTAATGAAAAACTGTTTTTT. This codes for CAISGSGTGVSNEKLFF. The chain employs TRBV10-3 and TRBJ1-4; 10 positions match TRBD1. The CDR3 has 17 amino acids. Germline CDR1 and CDR2: ENHRY and SYGVKD. V dropped 4 bases and J dropped 3; count of bases not matched to a gene: 8.

This clonotype was counted at least ten times. J is TRBJ2-2 and V is TRBV7-2; the match to TRBD2 covers 13 bases. V shed 5 bases, J shed 3 bases, and the junction held 6 bases outside the gene matches. The germline V gene has CDR1 SGHTA and CDR2 FQGNSA. The CDR3 runs 17 residues. The CDR3 DNA sequence: TGTGCCAGCAGCATCGGACTAGCGGGGGTAGACACCGGGGAGCTGTTTTTT. Translation gives CASSIGLAGVDTGELFF.

With respect to this clonotype: A much larger clone lies one base from this, so it may be a read error. V gene TRBV27 combines with J gene TRBJ1-1, with D perhaps TRBD1 (5 bases). The CDR3 loop spans 13 amino acids. V was pared by 6 bases and J by 1 base, with 9 bases between. From germline, CDR1 is MNHEY and CDR2 SMNVEV (reference sequence). CDR3 protein: CASSHGQNTEAFF. CDR3 bases: TGTGCCAGCAGCCACGGACAGAACACTGAAGCTTTCTTT.

This clonotype was counted at least ten times. The chain is built from TRBV19 and TRBJ2-1; 8 nucleotides agree with TRBD1. This CDR3 spans 16 amino acids. Per the germline V gene, CDR1 is LNHDA and CDR2 is SQIVND (reference sequence). Trimming took 4 bases from V and 3 from J; bases not matched to a gene: 8. As DNA, the CDR3 is TGTGCCAGTAGTAATCCCCGGACAGGGTACTACAATGAGCAGTTCTTC. Protein: CASSNPRTGYYNEQFF.

There are a few counts of this clonotype. The chain has TRBV7-9 and TRBJ2-5; 10 nucleotides line up with TRBD1. Trimming cost V 8 bases and J 2 bases; bases outside gene matches: 14. Germline assignment: CDR1 SEHNR and CDR2 FQNEAQ (reference sequence). The CDR3 is made up of 17 amino acids. CDR3: CASFGTGAWSGQETQYF. In DNA form, the CDR3 reads TGTGCCAGCTTCGGGACAGGGGCCTGGAGTGGTCAAGAGACCCAGTACTTC.

The sample holds many counts of this clonotype. This rearrangement joins TRBV7-9 to TRBJ1-2, with D tentatively TRBD1 (6 bases). The CDR3 sequence is 14 residues long. V dropped 5 bases and J dropped 4 bases, with 14 bases sitting between them. Per the germline V gene, CDR1 is SEHNR and CDR2 is FQNEAQ (reference sequence). Here the CDR3 DNA reads TGTGCCAGCAGCCGCGGGGGCTCAAGCTATGGCTACACCTTC. This codes for CASSRGGSSYGYTF.

This clonotype was observed at least ten times. V usage is TRBV7-9 and J usage is TRBJ2-2; the D is unclear. CDR1 and CDR2 from the germline V gene are SEHNR and FQNEAQ (reference sequence). Between the trimmed V and J ends, which lost 3 bases and 1 base, there was a span of 9 bases. This CDR3 is 15 amino acids long. The CDR3 coding sequence is TGTGCCAGCAGCTTTACGGCGGTGAACACCGGGGAGCTGTTTTTT. The encoded protein is CASSFTAVNTGELFF.

The chain joins TRBV19 to TRBJ2-5; 8 bases are shared with TRBD1. After removal of 4 bases from V and 5 bases from J, the junction contained 6 bases not matched to a gene. This CDR3 is 14 amino acids long. In germline, CDR1 is LNHDA, CDR2 SQIVND (reference sequence). CDR3 loop: CASSTGGAAETQYF. CDR3 sequence (DNA): TGTGCCAGTAGTACAGGGGGCGCGGCGGAGACCCAGTACTTC.

This clonotype was observed a few times. This chain joins TRBV12-5 and TRBJ1-1; a weak D match, TRBD1 (5 bases). This CDR3 comprises 19 residues. Germline CDR1 reads LGHNT; CDR2 reads FRNRAP. Trimming stripped 3 bases from V and 0 bases from J, with 23 bases between. The CDR3 is CASGFLTESRQLMNTEAFF. The CDR3, as DNA: TGTGCTAGTGGTTTTTTGACAGAGAGCAGACAGCTTATGAACACTGAAGCTTTCTTT.